Given below is one TCR beta chain in context. Its antigen is as yet unknown. This specimen belongs to a study of cytomegalovirus exposure and HLA in healthy donors. The PCR ran on 60 Vbeta and 13 Jbeta primers. As processed by the authors: Later work found 65 million to 85 million unique TCR beta chains, with approximately 12 million shared. TCRdb's table, derived via immunoSEQ multiplex PCR, lists solely in-frame clones and lacks some. For V, J and clone size, that table is used; D and trimming come from the DNA. The sample has about 80,000 clones, 65% to 85% seen once. General observations from the study: It was 164 TCR beta chains that were listed as cytomegalovirus-associated. A previous analysis found most TCR beta V segments productive roughly 87% or roughly 30% of the time. In terms of immune exposure information, only CMV serostatus was available.

Germline-derived CDR1 and CDR2 are SGHTA and FQGNSA. The CDR3 spans 13 residues. V was trimmed by 6 bases and J by 4 bases, leaving 13 bases between them. The material sequenced was PBMCs. The origin of this receptor is a man between 45 and 60 years old in good health and CMV-seronegative. The chain links TRBV7-2 to TRBJ2-7; maybe TRBD1 (6 bases). In nucleotides, the CDR3 is TGTGCCAGCAGTAGGGGGATGGCATACGAGCAGTACTTC. Its protein is CASSRGMAYEQYF.